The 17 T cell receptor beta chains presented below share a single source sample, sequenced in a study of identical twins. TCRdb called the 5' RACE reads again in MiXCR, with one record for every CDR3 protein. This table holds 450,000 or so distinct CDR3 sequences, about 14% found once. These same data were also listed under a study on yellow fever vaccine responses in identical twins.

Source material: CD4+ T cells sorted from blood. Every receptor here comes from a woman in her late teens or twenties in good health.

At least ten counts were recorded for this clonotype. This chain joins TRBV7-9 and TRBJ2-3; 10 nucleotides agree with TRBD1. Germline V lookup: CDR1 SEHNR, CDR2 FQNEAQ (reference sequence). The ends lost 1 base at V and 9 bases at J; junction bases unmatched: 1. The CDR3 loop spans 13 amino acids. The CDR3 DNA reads TGTGCCAGCAGCTTAGGGGACAGGGGAACGCAGTATTTT. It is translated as CASSLGDRGTQYF.

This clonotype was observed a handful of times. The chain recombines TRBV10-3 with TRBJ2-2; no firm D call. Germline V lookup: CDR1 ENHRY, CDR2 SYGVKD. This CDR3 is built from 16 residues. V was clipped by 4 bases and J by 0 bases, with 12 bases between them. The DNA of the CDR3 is TGTGCCATCAGTGGGGATGGTGGGACGAACACCGGGGAGCTGTTTTTT. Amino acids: CAISGDGGTNTGELFF.

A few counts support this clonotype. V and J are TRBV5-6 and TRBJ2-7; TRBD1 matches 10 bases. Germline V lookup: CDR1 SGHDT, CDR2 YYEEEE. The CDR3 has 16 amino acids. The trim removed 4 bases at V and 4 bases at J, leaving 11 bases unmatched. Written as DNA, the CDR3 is TGTGCCAGCAGCCCAATACCGGGACAGGGGAGGTACGAGCAGTACTTC. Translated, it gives CASSPIPGQGRYEQYF.

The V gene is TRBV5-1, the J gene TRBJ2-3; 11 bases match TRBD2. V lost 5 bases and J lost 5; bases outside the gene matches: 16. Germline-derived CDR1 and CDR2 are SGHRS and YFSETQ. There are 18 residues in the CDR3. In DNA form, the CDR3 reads TGCGCCAGCAGACCAGCACCTAGCCGGCTAGCGGGGGGAGATACGCAGTATTTT. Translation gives CASRPAPSRLAGGDTQYF. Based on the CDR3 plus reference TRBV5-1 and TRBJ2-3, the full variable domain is KAGVTQTPRYLIKTRGQQVTLSCSPISGHRSVSWYQQTPGQGLQFLFEYFSETQRNKGNFPGRFSGRQFSNSRSEMNVSTLELGDSALYLCASRPAPSRLAGGDTQYFGPGTRLTVL.

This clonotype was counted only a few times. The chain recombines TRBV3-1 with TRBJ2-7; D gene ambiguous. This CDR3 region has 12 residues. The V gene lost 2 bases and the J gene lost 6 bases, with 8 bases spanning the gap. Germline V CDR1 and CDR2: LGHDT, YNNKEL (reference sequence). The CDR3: CASSQIQSEQYF. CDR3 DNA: TGTGCCAGCAGCCAAATCCAAAGCGAGCAGTACTTC.

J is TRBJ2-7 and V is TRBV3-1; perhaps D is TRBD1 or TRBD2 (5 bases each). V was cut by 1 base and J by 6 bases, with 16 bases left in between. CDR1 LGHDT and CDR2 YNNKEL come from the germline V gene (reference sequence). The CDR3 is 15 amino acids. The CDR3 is CASSQGARGAAEQYF. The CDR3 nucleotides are TGTGCCAGCAGCCAAGGGGCAAGAGGGGCGGCCGAGCAGTACTTC.

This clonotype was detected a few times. The CDR3 sequence: CSVGGGRILDEQFF. The CDR3 DNA sequence: TGCAGTGTGGGGGGGGGAAGGATTTTGGATGAGCAGTTCTTC. The chain combines TRBV20-1 with TRBJ2-1, with 7 bases matching TRBD2. Per the germline V gene, CDR1 is DFQATT and CDR2 is SNEGSKA (reference sequence). The CDR3 loop spans 14 amino acids. The ends lost 7 bases at V and 8 bases at J; junction bases unmatched: 14.

The CDR3 DNA sequence: TGTGCCATCGGGGGGGGAGAGACCCAGTACTTC. Its protein product is CAIGGGETQYF. The chain joins TRBV10-3 to TRBJ2-5; TRBD2 agrees at 7 bases. V lost 8 bases and J lost 4; bases outside the gene matches: 1. This CDR3 has 11 residues. Germline V lookup: CDR1 ENHRY, CDR2 SYGVKD.

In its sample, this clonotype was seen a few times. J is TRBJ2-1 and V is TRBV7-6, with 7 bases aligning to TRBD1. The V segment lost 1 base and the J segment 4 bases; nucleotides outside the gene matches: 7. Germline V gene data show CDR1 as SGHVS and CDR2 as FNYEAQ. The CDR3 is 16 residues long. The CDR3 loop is CASSLVGDSAYNEQFF. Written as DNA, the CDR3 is TGTGCCAGCAGCTTAGTTGGGGACAGTGCTTACAATGAGCAGTTCTTC.

CDR3 in amino acids: CSGAGQGALKTQYF. CDR3 DNA sequence: TGCAGCGGGGCCGGACAGGGGGCGTTAAAGACCCAGTACTTC. The chain recombines TRBV29-1 with TRBJ2-5; TRBD1 matches 11 bases. The trim removed 7 bases at V and 6 bases at J, leaving 10 bases unmatched. CDR3 length: 14 amino acids. Germline V gene data show CDR1 as SQVTM and CDR2 as ANQGSEA.

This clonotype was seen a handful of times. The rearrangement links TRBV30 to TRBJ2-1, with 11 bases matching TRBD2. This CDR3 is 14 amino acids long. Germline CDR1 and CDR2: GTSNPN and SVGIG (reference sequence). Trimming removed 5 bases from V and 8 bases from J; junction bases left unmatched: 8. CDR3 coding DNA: TGTGCCTGGGTAGCGGGGGGGCATTACGATGAGCAGTTCTTC. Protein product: CAWVAGGHYDEQFF.

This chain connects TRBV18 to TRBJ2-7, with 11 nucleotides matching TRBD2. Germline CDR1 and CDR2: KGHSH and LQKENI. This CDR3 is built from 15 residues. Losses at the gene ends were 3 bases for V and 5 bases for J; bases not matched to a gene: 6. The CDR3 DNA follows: TGTGCCAGCTCACCGGCACTAGCGGGAGTAGACGAGCAGTACTTC. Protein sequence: CASSPALAGVDEQYF.

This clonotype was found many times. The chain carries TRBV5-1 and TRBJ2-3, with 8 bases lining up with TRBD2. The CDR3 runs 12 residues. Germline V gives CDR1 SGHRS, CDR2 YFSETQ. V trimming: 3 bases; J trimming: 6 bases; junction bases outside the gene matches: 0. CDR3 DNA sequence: TGCGCCAGCAGCTCTAGCGGGGATACGCAGTATTTT. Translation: CASSSSGDTQYF.

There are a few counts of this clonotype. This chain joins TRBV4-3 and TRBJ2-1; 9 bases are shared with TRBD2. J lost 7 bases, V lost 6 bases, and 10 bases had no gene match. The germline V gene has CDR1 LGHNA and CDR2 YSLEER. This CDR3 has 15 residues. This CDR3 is CASRRRLADRNEQFF. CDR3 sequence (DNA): TGCGCCAGCAGACGTCGACTAGCGGATAGGAATGAGCAGTTCTTC.

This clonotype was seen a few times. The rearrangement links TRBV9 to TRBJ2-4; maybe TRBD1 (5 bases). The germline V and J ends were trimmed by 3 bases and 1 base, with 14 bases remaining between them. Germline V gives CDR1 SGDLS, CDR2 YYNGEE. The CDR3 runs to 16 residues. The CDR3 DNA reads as TGTGCCAGCAGCGCCAATAACAGGTTTGCCAAAAACATTCAGTACTTC. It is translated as CASSANNRFAKNIQYF.

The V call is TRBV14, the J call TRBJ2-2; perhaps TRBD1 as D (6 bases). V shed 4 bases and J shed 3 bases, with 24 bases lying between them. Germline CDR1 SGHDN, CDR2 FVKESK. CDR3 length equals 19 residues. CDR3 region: CASSPNSQGFLSYTGELFF. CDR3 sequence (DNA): TGTGCCAGCAGCCCGAATTCACAGGGATTTCTTAGTTACACCGGGGAGCTGTTTTTT.

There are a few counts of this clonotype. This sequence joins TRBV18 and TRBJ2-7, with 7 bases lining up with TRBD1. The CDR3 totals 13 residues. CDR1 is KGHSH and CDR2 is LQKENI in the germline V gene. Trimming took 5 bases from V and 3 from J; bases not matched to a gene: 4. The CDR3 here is CASSKDRLYEQYF. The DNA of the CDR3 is TGTGCCAGCTCAAAGGACAGGCTCTACGAGCAGTACTTC.